A single T cell receptor (beta chain) is shown here with its context. TCRdb re-analyzed the PCR reads through MiXCR. In the table there are 30,000 to 35,000 clones, roughly 29% of which are singletons. This entry is derived from a study of metastatic and nonmetastatic thyroid tumors. This CDR3 has 14 amino acids. V dropped 3 bases and J dropped 1 base, with 10 bases sitting between them. From germline, CDR1 is LNHDA and CDR2 SQIVND (reference sequence). Each patient came to thyroid surgery without any prior treatment (of any kind). The sample consisted of blood. This sequence joins TRBV19 and TRBJ2-7; D is unresolved. The clonotype comes from a female donor with papillary thyroid cancer or a benign thyroid nodule (not recorded which). Some clones in this sample may be carry-over from other donors' samples. The CDR3 nucleotides read TGTGCCAGTAGTATCGAAAGTTCATCCTACGAGCAGTACTTC. As protein: CASSIESSSYEQYF.